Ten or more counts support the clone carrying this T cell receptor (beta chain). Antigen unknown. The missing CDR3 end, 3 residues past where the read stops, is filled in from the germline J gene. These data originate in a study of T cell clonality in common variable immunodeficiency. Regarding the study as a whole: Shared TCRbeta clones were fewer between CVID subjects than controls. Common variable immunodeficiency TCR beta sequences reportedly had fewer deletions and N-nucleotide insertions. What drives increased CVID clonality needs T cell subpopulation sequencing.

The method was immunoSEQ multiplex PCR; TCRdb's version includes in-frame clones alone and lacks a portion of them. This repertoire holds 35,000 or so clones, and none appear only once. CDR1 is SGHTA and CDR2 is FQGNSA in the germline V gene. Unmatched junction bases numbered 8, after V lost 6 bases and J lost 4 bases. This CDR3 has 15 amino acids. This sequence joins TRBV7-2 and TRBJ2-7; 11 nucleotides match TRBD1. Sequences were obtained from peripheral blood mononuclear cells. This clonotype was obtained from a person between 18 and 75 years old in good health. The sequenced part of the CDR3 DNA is TGTGCCAGCAGTTTTGGAGGGACAGGGGGATACGAG. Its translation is CASSFGGTGGYE. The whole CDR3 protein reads CASSFGGTGGYEQYF.